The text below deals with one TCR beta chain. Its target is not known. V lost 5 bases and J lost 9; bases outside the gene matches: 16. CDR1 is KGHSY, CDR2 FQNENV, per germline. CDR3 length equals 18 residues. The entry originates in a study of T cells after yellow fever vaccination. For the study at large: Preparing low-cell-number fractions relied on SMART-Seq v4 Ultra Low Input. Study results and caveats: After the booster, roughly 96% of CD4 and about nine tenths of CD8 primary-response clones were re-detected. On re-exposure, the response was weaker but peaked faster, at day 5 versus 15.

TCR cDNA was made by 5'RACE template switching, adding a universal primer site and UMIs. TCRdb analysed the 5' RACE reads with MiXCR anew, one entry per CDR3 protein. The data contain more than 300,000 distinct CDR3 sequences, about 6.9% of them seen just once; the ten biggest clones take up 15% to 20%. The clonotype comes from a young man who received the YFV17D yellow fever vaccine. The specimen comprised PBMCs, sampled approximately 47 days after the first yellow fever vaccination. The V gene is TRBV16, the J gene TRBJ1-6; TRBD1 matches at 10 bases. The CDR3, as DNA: TGTGCCAGCAGCGCCCGGGACAGGGGAAAATTTGACGGTTCACCCCTCCACTTT. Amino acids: CASSARDRGKFDGSPLHF.